The 10 T cell receptor beta chains listed next were all sequenced from one sample in a study of T cell responses to AZD1222 COVID-19 vaccine. TCRdb's copy holds only in-frame clones and misses some; the assay was immunoSEQ multiplex PCR. Among 100,000 to 150,000 clones listed, over 75% were seen once. Specimen: peripheral blood, collected on day 0 of AZD1222 vaccination. These receptors all stem from an adult in good health.

V usage is TRBV7-3 and J usage is TRBJ2-7; D is uncertain. Germline CDR1 is SGHTA and CDR2 is FQGTGA. The CDR3 is 17 amino acids. The germline V and J ends were trimmed by 5 bases and 5 bases, with 25 bases remaining between them. The CDR3 loop is CASSPLGRVTENDEQYF. The CDR3 nucleotides read TGTGCCAGCAGCCCCCTGGGAAGGGTAACAGAGAATGACGAGCAGTACTTC.

The V and J genes are TRBV19 and TRBJ1-4; the D is unclear. Trimming removed 6 bases at V and 6 bases at J, with 14 bases between. Germline V gene sequence: CDR1 LNHDA, CDR2 SQIVND (reference sequence). The CDR3 is 14 residues long. CDR3 sequence reads: CASSGWIVDEKLFF. The CDR3 DNA reads TGTGCCAGTAGCGGTTGGATTGTCGATGAAAAACTGTTTTTT.

The chain carries TRBV10-1 and TRBJ1-6; the match to TRBD1 covers 9 bases. V was clipped by 8 bases and J by 8 bases; unmatched bases: 4. The CDR3 has 13 amino acids. CDR1 and CDR2 (germline): WNHNN, SYGVQD (reference sequence). The CDR3: CASQTGGDSPLHF. CDR3 DNA sequence: TGCGCCAGCCAGACAGGGGGAGATTCACCCCTCCACTTT.

This clone occurred a few times. The chain joins TRBV19 to TRBJ1-1, with 7 bases identical to TRBD1. V lost 7 bases, J lost 6 bases, and 8 bases stayed unmatched. The germline CDR1 and CDR2 sequences are LNHDA and SQIVND (reference sequence). The CDR3 contains 13 residues. The CDR3 DNA reads TGTGCCAGTATCCAGGGGGAGTACTCTGAAGCTTTCTTT. This sequence encodes CASIQGEYSEAFF.

The CDR3 nucleotides are TGTGCCAGCAGCCAGTGGGGGGCTCAAGAGACCCAGTACTTC. Protein: CASSQWGAQETQYF. V gene TRBV14 combines with J gene TRBJ2-5; the D gene could be TRBD1 or TRBD2 (6 bases each). The germline gives CDR1 SGHDN, CDR2 FVKESK. Deletions cut 3 bases from V and 2 bases from J, with 10 bases between. The CDR3 totals 14 residues. The whole variable domain, filled in from reference TRBV14 and TRBJ2-5, reads EAGVTQFPSHSVIEKGQTVTLRCDPISGHDNLYWYRRVMGKEIKFLLHFVKESKQDESGMPNNRFLAERTGGTYSTLKVQPAELEDSGVYFCASSQWGAQETQYFGPGTRLLVL.

The V and J genes are TRBV9 and TRBJ1-6; 9 nucleotides match TRBD1. V dropped 4 bases and J dropped 10; count of bases not matched to a gene: 9. The CDR3 contains 15 residues. Germline V gene lookup returns CDR1 SGDLS and CDR2 YYNGEE. The CDR3 bases are TGTGCCAGCAGCACAGTGGGGACAGGGCCCTCACCCCTCCACTTT. This codes for CASSTVGTGPSPLHF.

The J gene is TRBJ1-2, the V gene TRBV28, with 9 bases that match TRBD1. Trimming at V came to 6 bases and at J to 4 bases, leaving 3 bases not matched to a gene. The CDR3 sequence is 13 residues long. Germline V gene sequence: CDR1 MDHEN, CDR2 SYDVKM. The CDR3 sequence: CASRPGQGYGYTF. The CDR3, as DNA: TGTGCCAGCAGGCCGGGACAGGGCTATGGCTACACCTTC.

This chain joins TRBV18 and TRBJ2-7; perhaps TRBD2 as D (6 bases). Per the germline V gene, CDR1 is KGHSH and CDR2 is LQKENI. Trimming took off 4 bases at V and 4 bases at J, with 14 bases between the two ends. The CDR3 is made up of 14 amino acids. The CDR3 here is CASSRGAQTYEQYF. CDR3 sequence (DNA): TGTGCCAGCTCACGCGGGGCGCAGACATACGAGCAGTACTTC.

The J gene is TRBJ2-7, the V gene TRBV27; D uncertain. There are 12 residues in the CDR3. The ends were cut back, 10 bases at V and 2 bases at J, with 12 bases in the middle. Germline V gene lookup returns CDR1 MNHEY and CDR2 SMNVEV (reference sequence). The CDR3 DNA sequence: TGTGCCACCGGACCGATTCCCTACGAGCAGTACTTC. Its translation is CATGPIPYEQYF.

The V and J genes are TRBV6-4 and TRBJ2-3, with 8 bases identical to TRBD1. This CDR3 has 14 residues. Looked up from germline, CDR1 is MRHNA and CDR2 is SNTAGT. J was trimmed by 4 bases and V by 0 bases; bases with no gene match: 0. The CDR3 reads CASSDSQGADTQYF. In nucleotides, the CDR3 is TGTGCCAGCAGTGACTCACAGGGGGCAGATACGCAGTATTTT.